The 27 T cell receptor beta chains in this list originate from one sample, sequenced in a study of CD8+CD57+ T cells in acquired aplastic anemia. Before being chosen for sequencing, patients had shown CD8+CD57+ cell expansion by flow cytometry. For CDR3 and TCR beta VDJ profiling, genomic DNA was the template used. TCRdb independently ran MiXCR on the reads; one entry per CDR3 protein. The sample consists of around 200,000 distinct CDR3 sequences, around 63% of them appearing once. Material for sequencing was sorted CD4+, CD8+, or CD8+CD57+ T cells (not recorded which) from PBMCs. The receptors stem from a human donor with aplastic anemia.

The V gene is TRBV5-6, the J gene TRBJ1-6; D gene uncertain. Trimming stripped 6 bases from V and 0 bases from J, with 10 bases between. From germline, CDR1 is SGHDT and CDR2 YYEEEE. The CDR3 has 15 amino acids. CDR3 DNA sequence: TGTGCCAGCATTCTGGCGAGCTCCTATAATTCACCCCTCCACTTT. Residues: CASILASSYNSPLHF.

This chain links TRBV11-2 with TRBJ2-7, with D perhaps TRBD1 or TRBD2 (5 bases each). With 3 bases removed from V and 5 bases from J, the gap between germline ends came to 14 bases. CDR1 SGHAT and CDR2 FQNNGV come from the germline V gene. This CDR3 has 14 amino acids. This chain's CDR3 is CASSFVGEKDEQYF. CDR3 nucleotide sequence: TGTGCCAGCAGCTTTGTGGGGGAGAAGGACGAGCAGTACTTC.

At least ten counts were recorded for this clonotype. The chain is built from TRBV7-9 and TRBJ2-7, with D perhaps matching TRBD2 (5 bases). The CDR3 consists of 14 residues. From germline, CDR1 is SEHNR and CDR2 FQNEAQ (reference sequence). Trimming removed 5 bases from V and 7 bases from J, with 18 bases in between. CDR3: CASSPPGTSGEQYF. The CDR3 DNA is TGTGCCAGCAGCCCCCCGGGAACCTCGGGGGAGCAGTACTTC.

The chain uses TRBV2 and TRBJ2-3, with D perhaps being TRBD1 or TRBD2 (6 bases each). This CDR3 has 15 amino acids. V shed 7 bases and J shed 5 bases, with 19 bases lying between them. Germline lookup yields CDR1 SNHLY and CDR2 FYNNEI. CDR3 sequence reads: CASTRRGRGGDTQYF. CDR3 DNA sequence: TGTGCCAGCACGAGGCGGGGAAGAGGGGGAGATACGCAGTATTTT.

The chain employs TRBV9 and TRBJ2-1; the match to TRBD1 covers 10 bases. V lost 2 bases, J lost 7 bases, and 12 bases stayed unmatched. Germline V gene data show CDR1 as SGDLS and CDR2 as YYNGEE. This CDR3 is built from 17 residues. CDR3 sequence: CASSVRQGAAVRNEQFF. CDR3 sequence (DNA): TGTGCCAGCAGCGTCAGACAGGGGGCGGCTGTGCGGAATGAGCAGTTCTTC.

Ten or more counts support this clonotype. This chain joins TRBV16 and TRBJ2-7; a possible D gene is TRBD1 (6 bases). CDR1 is KGHSY, CDR2 FQNENV, per germline. The CDR3 is 16 residues long. Deletions cut 3 bases from V and 4 bases from J, with 19 bases between. In DNA form, the CDR3 reads TGTGCCAGCAGCCACACCGGCTCGGGCAGGGGTTACGAGCAGTACTTC. As protein: CASSHTGSGRGYEQYF.

This clonotype has a count of ten or more. This chain links TRBV11-2 with TRBJ1-2; D not resolved. The CDR3 runs to 13 residues. Germline CDR1 SGHAT, CDR2 FQNNGV. Trimming took 0 bases from V and 6 from J, leaving 8 bases between them. The CDR3 coding sequence is TGTGCCAGCAGCTTAGATCTCGGGGATGGCTACACCTTC. This sequence encodes CASSLDLGDGYTF.

This clonotype was observed a few times. A single base separates this from a much larger clone, so it may be a read error. This chain connects TRBV4-3 to TRBJ2-7; no definite D call. The CDR3 runs to 16 residues. CDR1 and CDR2 (germline): LGHNA, YSLEER. The V end lost 0 bases, the J end lost 6 bases, and 18 bases lay between the germline ends. DNA for the CDR3: TGCGCCAGCAGCCAAGATGAACTATCCCTCGTGCGCGAGCAGTACTTC. Its translation: CASSQDELSLVREQYF.

This clonotype appeared a single time. The rearrangement links TRBV19 to TRBJ2-7; D is undetermined. CDR1 is LNHDA, CDR2 SQIVND, per germline (reference sequence). V lost 7 bases and J 2 bases, leaving 9 bases between the germline ends. This CDR3 has 12 residues. CDR3 protein: CASKGLPYEQYF. For the CDR3, the DNA is TGTGCCAGTAAGGGCTTGCCCTACGAGCAGTACTTC.

The chain recombines TRBV7-9 with TRBJ2-3; TRBD2 matches 10 bases. The germline V gene has CDR1 SEHNR and CDR2 FQNEAQ (reference sequence). This CDR3 spans 16 amino acids. The V and J ends lost 7 bases and 3 bases, in that order; junction bases with no gene match: 10. The CDR3 loop is CASKSLAGMWTDTQYF. The CDR3 region has the DNA TGTGCCAGCAAGTCACTAGCGGGGATGTGGACAGATACGCAGTATTTT.

The table lists this clonotype with a few counts. For the CDR3, the DNA is TGTGCCATCAAAGGGGACAAGGGTGAGCCCCAGCATTTT. It translates to CAIKGDKGEPQHF. The chain carries TRBV2 and TRBJ1-5; possible D gene TRBD1, 6 bases. The CDR3 loop spans 13 amino acids. V lost 10 bases, J lost 8 bases, and 18 bases lay in between. Germline V lookup: CDR1 SNHLY, CDR2 FYNNEI.

The chain carries TRBV2 and TRBJ1-1; possibly TRBD1 for D (5 bases). V dropped 3 bases and J dropped 4 bases, with 12 bases sitting between them. Germline V gene data show CDR1 as SNHLY and CDR2 as FYNNEI. The CDR3 runs 14 residues. CDR3 residues: CASSDPREVTEAFF. DNA of the CDR3: TGTGCCAGCAGTGATCCCAGGGAGGTCACTGAAGCTTTCTTT.

This clonotype was recorded a few times. A much bigger clone sits one base away, suggesting this may be a read error. The chain uses TRBV2 and TRBJ2-7, with TRBD1 matching 7 bases. This CDR3 has 15 residues. In germline, CDR1 is SNHLY, CDR2 FYNNEI. The CDR3 region has the DNA TGTGCCAGCAGTAAGGGGAGACAGGGCTCCTACGAGCAGCACTTC. This codes for CASSKGRQGSYEQHF.

The J gene is TRBJ2-7, the V gene TRBV15; a weak D match, TRBD2 (6 bases). This CDR3 spans 14 amino acids. Trimming removed 5 bases from V and 3 bases from J, with 14 bases in between. CDR1 is LNHNV and CDR2 is YYDKDF in the germline V gene (reference sequence). This chain's CDR3 is CATSARDFYYEQYF. The CDR3 nucleotides read TGTGCCACCAGCGCCCGGGACTTTTACTACGAGCAGTACTTC. Drawing the rest from reference TRBV15 and TRBJ2-7, the complete variable domain is DAMVIQNPRYQVTQFGKPVTLSCSQTLNHNVMYWYQQKSSQAPKLLFHYYDKDFNNEADTPDNFQSRRPNTSFCFLDIRSPGLGDTAMYLCATSARDFYYEQYFGPGTRLTVT.

The chain combines TRBV10-3 with TRBJ1-2, with TRBD1 as a possible D gene (6 bases). V lost 3 bases, J lost 1 base, and 12 bases lay in between. Germline CDR1 is ENHRY and CDR2 is SYGVKD. There are 15 residues in the CDR3. DNA of the CDR3: TGTGCCATCAGTGAAGGAAGGGGGAGTAACTATGGCTACACCTTC. This gives the protein CAISEGRGSNYGYTF.

This clonotype was found a few times. V and J are TRBV7-2 and TRBJ2-7; 10 bases align to TRBD1. The CDR3 runs 14 residues. Germline V gene sequence: CDR1 SGHTA, CDR2 FQGNSA. V lost 6 bases to trimming and J lost 5 bases; unmatched junction nucleotides: 7. The CDR3 protein is CASRRDRGLNEQYF. The CDR3 DNA sequence: TGTGCCAGCAGGCGGGACAGGGGTCTCAACGAGCAGTACTTC.

This chain links TRBV2 with TRBJ1-6, with 7 nucleotides matching TRBD1. The V and J ends lost 5 bases and 10 bases, in that order; junction bases with no gene match: 8. The germline V gene encodes CDR1 SNHLY and CDR2 FYNNEI. This CDR3 has 14 amino acids. CDR3 coding DNA: TGTGCCAGCAGTTTAAGGGGGCCGGGGTCACCCCTCCACTTT. It is translated as CASSLRGPGSPLHF.

The chain uses TRBV4-2 and TRBJ1-2; no reliable D call. V shed 1 base and J shed 6 bases, with 12 bases lying between them. This CDR3 is built from 14 residues. Germline V lookup: CDR1 LGHNA, CDR2 YNFKEQ. CDR3 coding DNA: TGTGCCAGCAGCCAAGGCCCACGTACGCATGGCTACACCTTC. Residues: CASSQGPRTHGYTF.

J is TRBJ2-2 and V is TRBV6-4, with D hard to call. Germline V gives CDR1 MRHNA, CDR2 SNTAGT. The ends were cut back, 3 bases at V and 8 bases at J, with 7 bases in the middle. This CDR3 spans 12 amino acids. The CDR3 loop reads CASSEQQGELFF. The CDR3 region has the DNA TGTGCCAGCAGTGAACAACAGGGGGAGCTGTTTTTT.

The chain combines TRBV7-6 with TRBJ1-2; D not certain. The CDR3 has 13 amino acids. Germline V gene data show CDR1 as SGHVS and CDR2 as FNYEAQ. The germline V and J ends were trimmed by 5 bases and 6 bases, with 13 bases remaining between them. The CDR3 DNA follows: TGTGCCAGCAGCCCCGGGAGGTTTGATGGCTACACCTTC. Encoded protein: CASSPGRFDGYTF.

A remark on this clonotype: Being one base from a much bigger clone, this may be a read error. The chain couples TRBV6-1 to TRBJ1-4; D not certain. The CDR3 length is 17 residues. The germline gives CDR1 MNHNS, CDR2 SASEGT. CDR3 in DNA: TGTGCCGGCAGTTATACCGGAGGGCCAACAACTAATGAAAAACTGTTTTTT. It translates to CAGSYTGGPTTNEKLFF.

The J gene is TRBJ1-5, the V gene TRBV24-1; 10 bases fit TRBD1. V shed 5 bases, J shed 4 bases, and the junction held 1 base outside the gene matches. The CDR3 runs to 14 residues. CDR1 is KGHDR, CDR2 SFDVKD, per germline. CDR3 in amino acids: CATSGGQGNQPQHF. CDR3 DNA: TGTGCCACCAGTGGGGGACAGGGGAATCAGCCCCAGCATTTT.

The table lists this clonotype with a few counts. With a much larger clone just one base away, this may be a read error. This rearrangement joins TRBV4-1 to TRBJ2-3; TRBD2 matches 8 bases. V gave up 5 bases and J gave up 4 bases; unmatched junction bases: 5. CDR1 MGHRA and CDR2 YSYEKL come from the germline V gene. This CDR3 contains 14 residues. The CDR3 DNA is TGCGCCAGCAGCTTTGCGGGGGGCGCAGATACGCAGTATTTT. The encoded protein is CASSFAGGADTQYF.

The chain is built from TRBV5-1 and TRBJ1-2, with unresolved D. Deletions cut 0 bases from V and 3 bases from J, with 12 bases between. Germline V lookup: CDR1 SGHRS, CDR2 YFSETQ. This CDR3 spans 15 amino acids. Here the CDR3 reads CASSLGGEPDYGYTF. In DNA, the CDR3 is TGCGCCAGCAGCTTGGGTGGCGAGCCCGACTATGGCTACACCTTC.

Only a few counts were recorded for this clonotype. One end of the junction is discordant with germline, which a read error may explain. The chain combines TRBV5-1 with TRBJ1-2; maybe TRBD1 (6 bases). The germline CDR1 and CDR2 sequences are SGHRS and YFSETQ. The CDR3 length is 14 residues. CDR3 loop: CASMELGASDGYTF. DNA of the CDR3: TGTGCCAGCATGGAGCTGGGGGCATCTGATGGCTACACCTTC.

A note on this clonotype: Compared with germline, one end of the junction differs, possibly owing to a read error. The chain employs TRBV7-7 and TRBJ2-7, with 10 bases lining up with TRBD1. This CDR3 is 17 amino acids long. From germline, CDR1 is SSHAT and CDR2 FNYEAQ (reference sequence). The CDR3 DNA follows: TGTGCTAGCAGCCCTCTCCGGGACAGGGGAGTTTGGGACGAGCAGTACTTC. This encodes CASSPLRDRGVWDEQYF.

There are a few counts of this clonotype. This chain connects TRBV10-3 to TRBJ1-2; perhaps TRBD1 as D (6 bases). The CDR3 is 14 residues long. Trimming pared 11 bases from V and 4 bases from J, leaving 20 bases between. Germline loops: CDR1 ENHRY, CDR2 SYGVKD. CDR3 in DNA: TGTGCCTCCACCGAGACGGGGGCTTCCTATGGCTACACCTTC. Its translation: CASTETGASYGYTF.